The subject of this entry is one TCR beta chain. Its antigen is unidentified. Clones were sequenced by immunoSEQ multiplex PCR, and TCRdb holds only the in-frame ones, with some missing. Of roughly 96,000 clones listed, more than 80% are singletons. These data are taken from a study of OX40 agonist ivuxolimab in advanced cancers. General study findings and limits: Relative to CD4+ cells, CD8+ T cells on average had more expanded clones. CD4+ and CD8+ T cells in blood underwent clonal expansion by week 6 at 0.1 to 3.0 mg/kg.

Sampling of blood occurred at baseline, cycle 4 day 1, and cycle 7 day 1. CDR3 length equals 16 residues. CDR1 and CDR2 (germline): MNHEY, SMNVEV (reference sequence). J gave up 0 bases and V 5 bases, and 7 bases lay outside the gene matches. This sequence originates from an adult with an advanced solid tumor such as melanoma, head and neck, liver or kidney cancer. The input for sequencing was CD4+ or CD8+ T cells sorted from blood, taken in a trial of the OX40 agonist ivuxolimab. V gene TRBV27 combines with J gene TRBJ2-1; 7 positions agree with TRBD2. The CDR3 loop is CASSTWTRSSYNEQFF. The DNA for the CDR3 is TGTGCCAGCAGTACCTGGACTAGGAGCTCCTACAATGAGCAGTTCTTC.